The clone carrying this T cell receptor (beta chain) was seen at least ten times. What it binds is not known. Samples came from axillary lymph nodes draining the breast cancer. The CDR3 runs 14 residues. Germline V gene sequence: CDR1 GTSNPN, CDR2 SVGIG (reference sequence). Trimming shortened V by 0 bases and J by 5 bases, and 13 bases separated the two germline ends. This sample is drawn from a study of breast tumors, draining lymph nodes, adjacent tissues. Findings and caveats of the study: Luminal-like breast cancer showed significantly higher tumor–nontumor repertoire similarity than basal-like. Tumors had less TCR diversity than lymph nodes, more than nontumor tissue.

TCRdb fed the multiplex PCR reads into MiXCR, producing one record per CDR3 protein. This table holds 190,000 or so distinct CDR3 sequences, over 25% found once. V gene TRBV30 combines with J gene TRBJ1-2; D might be TRBD1 (5 bases). Sequenced sample: axillary lymph node tissue. The TCR sequence derives from a female donor with breast cancer. Some clones in this sample may be carry-over from other donors' samples. CDR3 region: CAWSVGVQDYGYTF. CDR3 sequence (DNA): TGTGCCTGGAGTGTGGGGGTTCAAGATTATGGCTACACCTTC.